This T cell receptor (beta chain) was sequenced in a study of blood T cell repertoires in COVID-19. Across roughly 25 US areas, participants ranged in age from 18 to 89 years. Original processing methods: It was from reference gene primer amplification that nucleated cell counts were estimated. Generated by immunoSEQ multiplex PCR, the TCRdb table keeps only in-frame clones and is missing some. V and J calls and clone size are as listed in that table; D and trimming were resolved from the DNA. The repertoire includes 250,000 to 300,000 clones, about 93% of them detected once, and 1.1% sits in the top ten. The receptor was derived from a woman in her 30s who had recovered from COVID-19. Sequencing was carried out using PBMCs or T cells enriched from blood (not recorded which).

CDR3 loop: CAWSVGGALWTEAFF. The CDR3 DNA reads as TGTGCCTGGAGTGTGGGGGGGGCGCTTTGGACTGAAGCTTTCTTT. The chain has TRBV30 and TRBJ1-1, with a possible D match to TRBD1 (6 bases). With 0 bases removed from V and 5 bases from J, the gap between germline ends came to 16 bases. The CDR3 has 15 amino acids. The germline CDR1 and CDR2 sequences are GTSNPN and SVGIG (reference sequence).